The clone carrying this T cell receptor beta chain has just one count. Its target is not known. This table comes from immunoSEQ multiplex PCR, and its TCRdb copy is limited to in-frame clones, with some not included. The sample consists of 30,000 to 45,000 clones, 88% of them appearing once. These data are taken from a study of T cell clonotyping in hematopoietic cell transplantation. General observations from the study: Without cell sorting, CD4 versus CD8 contributions remain unresolved. Pathologically expanded recipient clonotypes increased progressively from day 30 to day 180 as diversity fell.

V was trimmed by 9 bases and J by 8 bases, leaving 7 bases between them. CDR1 is MDHEN, CDR2 SYDVKM, per germline. This CDR3 is 9 amino acids long. The V call is TRBV28, the J call TRBJ1-1, with unresolved D. This receptor was identified in a woman aged 40-49 years in good health. Some clones in this sample may be carry-over from other donors' samples. Sequencing was done on a sample of peripheral blood mononuclear cells. The CDR3 region has the DNA TGTGCCAGAATTACAGAAGCTTTCTTT. This sequence encodes CARITEAFF. The whole variable domain, filled in from reference TRBV28 and TRBJ1-1, reads DVKVTQSSRYLVKRTGEKVFLECVQDMDHENMFWYRQDPGLGLRLIYFSYDVKMKEKGDIPEGYSVSREKKERFSLILESASTNQTSMYLCARITEAFFGQGTRLTVV.